The 4 T cell receptor beta chains below all came from one sample that was sequenced in a study of blood T cell repertoires in COVID-19. Sequencing used immunoSEQ multiplex PCR; TCRdb keeps in-frame clones, though not all of them. This table holds some 460,000 clones, around nine tenths found once. Sample: PBMCs or T cells enriched from blood (not recorded which). The receptor set was obtained from a woman aged 18 to 35 with acute COVID-19.

This rearrangement joins TRBV7-2 to TRBJ1-2; 7 nucleotides match TRBD1. This CDR3 has 14 residues. Germline CDR1 and CDR2: SGHTA and FQGNSA. V lost 6 bases to trimming and J lost 8 bases; unmatched junction nucleotides: 12. CDR3: CASSATGTVRGYTF. CDR3 in DNA: TGTGCCAGCAGTGCGACAGGGACAGTGCGCGGCTACACCTTC.

This chain links TRBV9 with TRBJ1-2; D is ambiguous. The CDR3 is 17 residues long. Looked up from germline, CDR1 is SGDLS and CDR2 is YYNGEE. The V end lost 2 bases, the J end lost 6 bases, and 23 bases lay between the germline ends. The CDR3: CASSVEPVTTFLDGYTF. CDR3 coding DNA: TGTGCCAGCAGCGTCGAGCCCGTCACCACCTTCCTAGATGGCTACACCTTC.

For this clone: Germline and junction disagree at one end, which may indicate a read error. In the same sample, other DNA sequences code for this CDR3. The chain couples TRBV6-5 to TRBJ2-7; TRBD1 agrees at 7 bases. Germline assignment: CDR1 MNHEY and CDR2 SVGAGI. This CDR3 is 16 amino acids long. In DNA form, the CDR3 reads TGTGCCAGCAGCTACTCGCGGACAGGTGATTCCTACGAGCAGTACTTC. Translated, it gives CASSYSRTGDSYEQYF.

The CDR3 reads CASSQSIGHNEQFF. For the CDR3, the DNA is TGCGCCAGCAGCCAGTCCATTGGGCACAATGAGCAGTTCTTC. The genes are TRBV4-3 and TRBJ2-1; D is undetermined. CDR3 length: 14 residues. Per germline, CDR1 LGHNA and CDR2 YSLEER. Deletions cut 3 bases from V and 5 bases from J, with 11 bases between.